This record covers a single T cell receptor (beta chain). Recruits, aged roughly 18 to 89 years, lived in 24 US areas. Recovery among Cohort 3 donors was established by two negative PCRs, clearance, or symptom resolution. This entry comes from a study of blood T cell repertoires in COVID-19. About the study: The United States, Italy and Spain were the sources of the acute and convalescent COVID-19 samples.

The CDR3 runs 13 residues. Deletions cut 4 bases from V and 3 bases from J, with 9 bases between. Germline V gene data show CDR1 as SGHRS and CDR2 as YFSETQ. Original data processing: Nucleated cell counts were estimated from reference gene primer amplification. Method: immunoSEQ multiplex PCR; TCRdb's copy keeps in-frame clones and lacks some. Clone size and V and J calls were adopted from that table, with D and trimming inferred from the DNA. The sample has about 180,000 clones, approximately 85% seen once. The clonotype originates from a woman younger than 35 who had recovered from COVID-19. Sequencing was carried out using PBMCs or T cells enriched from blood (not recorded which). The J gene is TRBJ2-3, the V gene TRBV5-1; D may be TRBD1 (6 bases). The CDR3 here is CASSRQETDTQYF. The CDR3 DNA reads TGCGCCAGCAGCCGACAGGAGACAGATACGCAGTATTTT.